This TCR beta chain was identified in a study of tumor-infiltrating lymphocytes in primary liver carcinoma. Looking at the study overall: Men and women, 30 to 69 years of age, made up the patients. Study results and caveats: Just about 7-24% of leading clones were found in every one of five regions. It was tumor-adjacent and tumor-blood pairs that overlapped less than tumor region pairs did.

Total RNA amounting to roughly 450 ng was the source from which TCR beta cDNA was made with a constant-region primer. A slightly modified ARM-PCR protocol with three nested multiplex PCR rounds produced these TCR beta libraries. In the first two PCR rounds, TRBV1-TRBV30 forward primers were paired with a C-beta reverse primer, and each round lasted approximately 10 cycles. MiXCR, run by TCRdb on the multiplex PCR reads, gives a single entry per CDR3 protein. The sample shows 30,000 to 40,000 distinct CDR3 sequences, roughly 74% of them seen only once. This clonotype was detected a few times. Antigen: not known. One end of the junction varies from germline; a read error may be responsible. Investigators took RNA and DNA out together from 20-30 mg of unsorted bulk tissue. Samples were taken from five separate regions (per tumor). CDR1 is SQVTM and CDR2 is ANQGSEA in the germline V gene. The CDR3 spans 16 residues.

The gene calls are TRBV29-1 and TRBJ2-7; D gene unclear. The sample was liver tumor tissue from sampling region 4. The subset here: tumor region T4, right-lateral pole. The clonotype originates from a man aged 40-50 years with primary liver carcinoma and hepatitis B virus infection. The CDR3 DNA reads TGCAGCGCCATGACATCTAAGACCGGCACTCCCTACGAGCAGAACTTC. Its translation: CSAMTSKTGTPYEQNF.